This TCR beta chain was identified in a study of PD-1 blockade in mismatch repair-deficient tumors. Overall study: Enrolled about 2013-2017, patients had progressing, pretreated mismatch repair-deficient cancers of 11 to 13 types. Study-level points and caveats: After pembrolizumab, tumor-resident clones rose rapidly, then generally contracted before radiologic responses.

Mismatch repair deficiency was confirmed in all patients, by PCR or immunohistochemistry. The TCR-sequenced patients were a few responders to pembrolizumab. The length of the CDR3 is 15 residues. CDR1 and CDR2 (germline): SGHTA, FQGTGA. The germline V and J ends were trimmed by 4 bases and 3 bases, with 13 bases remaining between them. To note about this clone: What it recognizes is unknown.

Profiled with immunoSEQ multiplex PCR; TCRdb holds only in-frame clones, not every one. The table records 56,000 or so clones, more than 65% of them present only once. Sample: peripheral blood, taken 20 weeks after starting pembrolizumab. The receptor was isolated from an adult with mismatch repair-deficient cancer. This sequence joins TRBV7-3 and TRBJ2-4; D uncertain. Here the CDR3 DNA reads TGTGCCAGCAGCTCAGGCGGCCCGGGCAAAAACATTCAGTACTTC. This sequence encodes CASSSGGPGKNIQYF.